These 27 T cell receptor beta chains originate from one sample sequenced in a study of OX40 agonist ivuxolimab in advanced cancers. Using immunoSEQ multiplex PCR, the repertoire was profiled, and TCRdb retains in-frame clones only, with some absent. The sample has tens of thousands of clones, roughly nine tenths seen once. Here the sequenced sample was CD4+ or CD8+ T cells sorted from blood, taken in a trial of the OX40 agonist ivuxolimab. Receptor source: an adult with an advanced solid tumor such as melanoma, head and neck, liver or kidney cancer.

The rearrangement joins TRBV28 to TRBJ2-3; 9 nucleotides agree with TRBD2. CDR3 size: 16 residues. Germline V gene sequence: CDR1 MDHEN, CDR2 SYDVKM. V was pared by 8 bases and J by 5 bases, with 14 bases of the junction left unmatched. As DNA, the CDR3 is TGTGCCAGCTTCCCTCTGGGGACTAGCAGAGGAGATACGCAGTATTTT. Protein: CASFPLGTSRGDTQYF.

This rearrangement joins TRBV9 to TRBJ1-5; D may be TRBD1 (5 bases). Trimming stripped 4 bases from V and 1 base from J, with 9 bases between. The CDR3 spans 14 residues. Per the germline V gene, CDR1 is SGDLS and CDR2 is YYNGEE. The CDR3 protein is CASSLGGSNQPQHF. The CDR3 DNA follows: TGTGCCAGCAGCTTGGGGGGGAGCAATCAGCCCCAGCATTTT. Filled out from reference TRBV9 and TRBJ1-5, the complete variable domain reads DSGVTQTPKHLITATGQRVTLRCSPRSGDLSVYWYQQSLDQGLQFLIQYYNGEERAKGNILERFSAQQFPDLHSELNLSSLELGDSALYFCASSLGGSNQPQHFGDGTRLSIL.

The rearrangement joins TRBV30 to TRBJ2-3; 7 bases agree with TRBD1. The CDR3 has 15 residues. CDR1 and CDR2 from the germline V gene are GTSNPN and SVGIG (reference sequence). Unmatched junction bases numbered 5, after V lost 1 base and J lost 1 base. This CDR3 reads CAWSALRGRTDTQYF. The CDR3 DNA is TGTGCCTGGAGTGCCCTGAGGGGGCGCACAGATACGCAGTATTTT.

V usage is TRBV25-1 and J usage is TRBJ1-4; possibly TRBD1 for D (6 bases). From germline, CDR1 is MGHDK and CDR2 SYGVNS. The CDR3 has 15 amino acids. V shed 1 base and J shed 5 bases, with 11 bases lying between them. The CDR3 reads CASSESDSGNEKLFF. The CDR3 DNA sequence: TGTGCCAGCAGTGAATCGGACAGCGGGAATGAAAAACTGTTTTTT.

This clone was seen only a few times. The DNA of the CDR3 is TGTGCCATCAGTGACAGTAGTGGAAACACCATATATTTT. Protein product: CAISDSSGNTIYF. The rearrangement joins TRBV10-3 to TRBJ1-3; no clear D gene. V was cut by 3 bases and J by 3 bases, with 6 bases left in between. Germline loops: CDR1 ENHRY, CDR2 SYGVKD. The CDR3 is 13 residues long.

For the CDR3, the DNA is TGTGCCAGCAGCGTAGGTCGGGCCCTCGATGAGCTGTTTTTT. Translating gives CASSVGRALDELFF. V and J are TRBV9 and TRBJ2-2; D not resolved. Germline V CDR1 and CDR2: SGDLS, YYNGEE. CDR3 size: 14 residues. V was shortened by 0 bases and J by 11 bases, with 14 bases between the two germline ends.

About this clone: This specimen includes other DNA sequences encoding the same CDR3. V usage is TRBV4-3 and J usage is TRBJ1-2; 7 bases line up with TRBD1. V lost 0 bases and J lost 8; bases outside the gene matches: 9. Germline V gives CDR1 LGHNA, CDR2 YSLEER. There are 15 residues in the CDR3. In DNA form, the CDR3 reads TGCGCCAGCAGCCAAGATGGGGACAGACGGGAGGGCTACACCTTC. It codes for CASSQDGDRREGYTF.

A single count supports this clone. This sequence joins TRBV9 and TRBJ2-2; possibly TRBD2 for D (6 bases). The CDR3 has 16 amino acids. V was cut by 0 bases and J by 0 bases, with 9 bases left in between. CDR1 and CDR2 (germline): SGDLS, YYNGEE. CDR3 sequence: CASSVAGTSNTGELFF. The CDR3, as DNA: TGTGCCAGCAGCGTAGCAGGGACTTCGAACACCGGGGAGCTGTTTTTT.

The rearrangement joins TRBV11-2 to TRBJ2-1; 9 bases fit TRBD2. Germline trimming cut 7 bases from V and 8 bases from J; bases unmatched to any gene: 24. Germline values: CDR1 SGHAT, CDR2 FQNNGV. CDR3 size: 19 residues. The CDR3 DNA is TGTGCCAGCACCCCCGTCGCTAGCGGGATTCGGGGTCTCGAGGATGAGCAGTTCTTC. Encoded protein: CASTPVASGIRGLEDEQFF.

J is TRBJ2-1 and V is TRBV5-5, with unresolved D. The germline CDR1 and CDR2 sequences are SGHKS and YYEKEE (reference sequence). V lost 7 bases to trimming and J lost 4 bases, with 15 bases between them. This CDR3 is built from 14 residues. The CDR3 DNA follows: TGTGCCAGCCGCCCCCGCACTGGGTACAATGAGCAGTTCTTC. This sequence encodes CASRPRTGYNEQFF.

The chain employs TRBV25-1 and TRBJ2-3; D unclear. CDR3 length: 13 amino acids. Germline loops: CDR1 MGHDK, CDR2 SYGVNS. V shed 3 bases and J shed 3 bases, with 7 bases lying between them. CDR3 region: CASSDGRTDTQYF. The CDR3 coding sequence is TGTGCCAGCAGTGATGGTAGGACAGATACGCAGTATTTT.

The chain employs TRBV7-2 and TRBJ2-3, with 8 bases that match TRBD2. The CDR3 totals 18 residues. Per the germline V gene, CDR1 is SGHTA and CDR2 is FQGNSA. V was clipped by 2 bases and J by 3 bases; unmatched bases: 13. CDR3 residues: CASSLSGWSGSGTDTQYF. CDR3 bases: TGTGCCAGCAGCTTAAGTGGTTGGAGCGGGAGTGGGACAGATACGCAGTATTTT.

A remark on this clone: Other nucleotide sequences from this sample produce the same CDR3. This sequence joins TRBV7-8 and TRBJ2-1; D tentatively reads TRBD1 or TRBD2 (6 bases each). This CDR3 comprises 18 residues. Deletions cut 2 bases from V and 1 base from J, with 18 bases between. Germline V gene data show CDR1 as SGHVS and CDR2 as FQNEAQ. CDR3 residues: CASSLYTGAPRSYNEQFF. The CDR3 DNA is TGTGCCAGCAGCTTATATACGGGGGCCCCCCGATCCTACAATGAGCAGTTCTTC. The complete variable domain, with remaining parts taken from reference TRBV7-8 and TRBJ2-1, reads GAGVSQSPRYKVAKRGQDVALRCDPISGHVSLFWYQQALGQGPEFLTYFQNEAQLDKSGLPSDRFFAERPEGSVSTLKIQRTQQEDSAVYLCASSLYTGAPRSYNEQFFGPGTRLTVL.

This clone was counted between two and nine times. This rearrangement joins TRBV10-3 to TRBJ1-1; tentatively, D is TRBD1 (6 bases). CDR3 length: 15 amino acids. V lost 0 bases and J 6 bases, leaving 14 bases between the germline ends. Germline V gene data show CDR1 as ENHRY and CDR2 as SYGVKD. Here the CDR3 reads CAISESSGGPPEAFF. CDR3 DNA sequence: TGTGCCATCAGTGAGTCTTCGGGGGGGCCCCCTGAAGCTTTCTTT.

The rearrangement links TRBV18 to TRBJ2-5; 11 positions agree with TRBD2. Germline V CDR1 and CDR2: KGHSH, LQKENI. V lost 3 bases and J lost 3; bases outside the gene matches: 6. The CDR3 sequence is 16 residues long. The CDR3 coding sequence is TGTGCCAGCTCACCCGGACTAGCGGGCGAGGAAGAGACCCAGTACTTC. Translating gives CASSPGLAGEEETQYF.

This clone is a singleton in its sample. V gene TRBV2 combines with J gene TRBJ2-2; D is possibly TRBD2 (6 bases). The length of the CDR3 is 13 residues. Germline CDR1 is SNHLY and CDR2 is FYNNEI. Trimming removed 8 bases from V and 6 bases from J, with 13 bases in between. CDR3 sequence reads: CASPGERAGELFF. As DNA, the CDR3 is TGTGCCAGCCCGGGAGAAAGGGCCGGGGAGCTGTTTTTT.

For the CDR3, the DNA is TGTGCCAGCAGCTTATTTCTGGGACAGGGGGATCAGCCCCAGCATTTT. Its translation: CASSLFLGQGDQPQHF. The rearrangement links TRBV7-2 to TRBJ1-5; TRBD1 agrees at 11 bases. This CDR3 is 16 amino acids long. The trim removed 2 bases at V and 5 bases at J, leaving 5 bases unmatched. CDR1 is SGHTA and CDR2 is FQGNSA in the germline V gene.

The chain is built from TRBV7-9 and TRBJ2-1; no definite D call. The germline CDR1 and CDR2 sequences are SEHNR and FQNEAQ (reference sequence). V lost 0 bases and J 8 bases, leaving 5 bases between the germline ends. This CDR3 region has 12 residues. CDR3 sequence: CASSLAPHEQFF. In DNA, the CDR3 is TGTGCCAGCAGCTTAGCCCCTCATGAGCAGTTCTTC.

V and J are TRBV14 and TRBJ2-3; weak D call: TRBD2 (6 bases). CDR1 is SGHDN, CDR2 FVKESK, per germline. This CDR3 comprises 13 residues. Between the trimmed V and J ends, which lost 4 bases and 11 bases, there was a span of 16 bases. This CDR3 reads CASSLSAGLGQYF. CDR3 sequence (DNA): TGTGCCAGCAGCCTTTCGGCGGGACTTGGGCAGTATTTT.

This sequence joins TRBV2 and TRBJ2-2; D perhaps matches TRBD1 (6 bases). This CDR3 has 17 residues. V dropped 6 bases and J dropped 7 bases, with 24 bases sitting between them. The germline gives CDR1 SNHLY, CDR2 FYNNEI. In DNA form, the CDR3 reads TGTGCCAGCAGAGTTACAGGGCTCCAAACGGAGAACGGGGAGCTGTTTTTT. Protein sequence: CASRVTGLQTENGELFF.

The V and J genes are TRBV10-3 and TRBJ1-5, with D perhaps matching TRBD1 (5 bases). V was trimmed by 2 bases and J by 2 bases, leaving 13 bases between them. The CDR3 spans 16 residues. Germline V gene sequence: CDR1 ENHRY, CDR2 SYGVKD. CDR3 nucleotides: TGTGCCATCAGTGAGGCCGGGGGTAAGGGCAATCAGCCCCAGCATTTT. Encoded protein: CAISEAGGKGNQPQHF.

J is TRBJ2-1 and V is TRBV18; 10 bases are a match to TRBD2. This CDR3 comprises 19 residues. Per germline, CDR1 KGHSH and CDR2 LQKENI. With 2 bases clipped from V and 1 base from J, the junction kept 11 bases outside the gene matches. CDR3 sequence (DNA): TGTGCCAGCTCACCAAGACCAAGCGGGAGGGTGAGGTCCTACAATGAGCAGTTCTTC. This codes for CASSPRPSGRVRSYNEQFF.

This clone has just one count. The V gene is TRBV7-2, the J gene TRBJ2-1; 7 nucleotides align to TRBD2. Germline CDR1 and CDR2: SGHTA and FQGNSA. The V and J ends lost 5 bases and 8 bases, in that order; junction bases with no gene match: 12. The CDR3 contains 15 residues. For the CDR3, the DNA is TGTGCCAGCAGCCCGGGGACTATTATAGTCTATGAGCAGTTCTTC. This codes for CASSPGTIIVYEQFF.

The chain has TRBV28 and TRBJ1-6; D not certain. With 5 bases removed from V and 10 bases from J, the gap between germline ends came to 12 bases. Looked up from germline, CDR1 is MDHEN and CDR2 is SYDVKM. The CDR3 is 13 amino acids. The CDR3 spells CASSPYTASPLHF. The DNA of the CDR3 is TGTGCCAGCAGTCCCTACACGGCCTCACCCCTCCACTTT.

CDR3 DNA: TGTGCCAGCAGTTTCGGACTAGCGGTCACAGATACGCAGTATTTT. It yields the protein CASSFGLAVTDTQYF. The genes are TRBV27 and TRBJ2-3, with 10 bases identical to TRBD2. This CDR3 region has 15 residues. With 3 bases clipped from V and 2 bases from J, the junction kept 2 bases outside the gene matches. Germline loops: CDR1 MNHEY, CDR2 SMNVEV (reference sequence).

The table lists this clone with a few counts. J is TRBJ2-3 and V is TRBV7-6; D is ambiguous. The V gene's germline CDR1 is SGHVS and CDR2 FNYEAQ. The germline V and J ends were trimmed by 1 base and 5 bases, with 7 bases remaining between them. This CDR3 region has 13 residues. For the CDR3, the DNA is TGTGCCAGCAGCTTAGTAGGGAAAGATACGCAGTATTTT. This codes for CASSLVGKDTQYF. Using reference TRBV7-6 and TRBJ2-3 for the parts outside the CDR3, the full variable domain is GAGVSQSPRYKVTKRGQDVALRCDPISGHVSLYWYRQALGQGPEFLTYFNYEAQQDKSGLPNDRFSAERPEGSISTLTIQRTEQRDSAMYRCASSLVGKDTQYFGPGTRLTVL.

The V gene is TRBV5-8, the J gene TRBJ1-1; D gene unclear. V was pared by 6 bases and J by 6 bases, with 12 bases between. Germline values: CDR1 SGHTS, CDR2 YDEGEE. The CDR3 totals 12 residues. CDR3 sequence: CASNYPRAEAFF. DNA of the CDR3: TGTGCCAGCAACTATCCTCGGGCTGAAGCTTTCTTT.